This TCR beta chain is drawn from a study of cytomegalovirus exposure and HLA in healthy donors. Study conclusions and caveats: The authors confirmed in vitro that a few CMV-associated chains were specific for CMV antigens. Prior analysis indicated that the majority of TCR beta V segments exhibited productivity approximately 87% or approximately 30% of the time.

Concerning this clone: Antigen specificity is unknown.

The PCR employed 60 Vbeta primers together with 13 Jbeta primers. How the authors handled the data: Roughly 10 million shared chains were among the approximately 82 million unique TCR beta chains that a later analysis counted. Clones were read by immunoSEQ multiplex PCR, and TCRdb kept only the in-frame ones, dropping some. For V, J and clone size, that table is used; D and trimming come from the DNA. The table includes about 150,000 clones, 85% detected once. The sequence derives from a boy aged 2 to 10 in good health and CMV-seronegative. The specimen was PBMCs.

CDR3 nucleotides: TGTGCCAGCAGCTTGGGGACTAGCGGGAGTGATGAGCAGTTCTTC. This encodes CASSLGTSGSDEQFF. This chain uses TRBV7-2 with TRBJ2-1; 14 bases are a match to TRBD2. The CDR3 length is 15 residues. The V segment lost 3 bases and the J segment 8 bases; nucleotides outside the gene matches: 3. Germline values: CDR1 SGHTA, CDR2 FQGNSA.